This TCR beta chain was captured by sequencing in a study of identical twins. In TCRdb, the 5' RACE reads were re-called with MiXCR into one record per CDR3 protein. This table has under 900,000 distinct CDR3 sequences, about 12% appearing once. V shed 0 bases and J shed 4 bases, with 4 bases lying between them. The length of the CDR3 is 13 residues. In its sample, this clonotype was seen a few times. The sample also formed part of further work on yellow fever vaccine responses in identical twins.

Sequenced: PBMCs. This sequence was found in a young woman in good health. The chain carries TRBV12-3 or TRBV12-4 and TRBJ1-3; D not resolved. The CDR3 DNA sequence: TGTGCCAGCAGTTTAGCAGGGGGAAACACCATATATTTT. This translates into CASSLAGGNTIYF.